The 7 T cell receptor beta chains given below trace back to one sample, sequenced in a study of T-cell reconstitution after alpha-beta-depleted transplantation in children. Unique molecular identifiers were used in preparing the TCRbeta library. TCRdb reanalysed the PCR reads using MiXCR and keeps one entry per CDR3 protein. This sample has around 94,000 distinct CDR3 sequences, with about 8% found just once. The starting material was PBMCs, obtained before TCRalphabeta/CD19-depleted stem cell transplant. Receptors were obtained from a boy aged 2 to 9 with acute lymphoblastic leukemia, due to receive a stem cell transplant.

This clonotype has ten or more counts. The rearrangement links TRBV28 to TRBJ2-1; D may match TRBD1 or TRBD2 (5 bases each). The germline gives CDR1 MDHEN, CDR2 SYDVKM. CDR3 length: 15 amino acids. Trimming pared 3 bases from V and 0 bases from J, leaving 9 bases between. The CDR3 region is CASSFWGPSYNEQFF. The CDR3 DNA is TGTGCCAGCAGTTTTTGGGGACCCTCCTACAATGAGCAGTTCTTC.

This clonotype was found many times. V usage is TRBV15 and J usage is TRBJ2-7; 13 bases fit TRBD2. The trim removed 3 bases at V and 1 base at J, leaving 3 bases unmatched. The CDR3 is 16 residues long. The germline V gene encodes CDR1 LNHNV and CDR2 YYDKDF (reference sequence). The CDR3 loop is CATSSSTSGGSYEQYF. CDR3 DNA: TGTGCCACCAGCAGTTCGACTAGCGGGGGGTCCTACGAGCAGTACTTC.

This clonotype occurred a few times. The chain has TRBV19 and TRBJ1-5; no firm D call. There are 14 residues in the CDR3. CDR1 and CDR2 from the germline V gene are LNHDA and SQIVND (reference sequence). The V end lost 6 bases, the J end lost 2 bases, and 11 bases lay between the germline ends. CDR3 amino acids: CASREMSRNQPQHF. The CDR3 nucleotides read TGTGCCAGTAGGGAGATGAGTCGCAATCAGCCCCAGCATTTT.

The J gene is TRBJ1-5, the V gene TRBV6-5; D is unresolved. There are 14 residues in the CDR3. Germline CDR1 MNHEY, CDR2 SVGAGI. V was trimmed by 10 bases and J by 0 bases, leaving 13 bases between them. CDR3 region: CATFRFYSNQPQHF. For the CDR3, the DNA is TGTGCCACCTTCAGATTCTATAGCAATCAGCCCCAGCATTTT.

In the case of this clonotype: A much larger clone lies a single base off, so this may be a read error. The V gene is TRBV7-2, the J gene TRBJ2-7; TRBD1 is a possible D gene (7 bases). Germline CDR1 and CDR2: SGHTA and FQGNSA. CDR3 size: 15 residues. The CDR3: CASSTLAGGLNDQYF. The CDR3 bases are TGTGCCAGCAGCACACTCGCAGGGGGGCTGAACGATCAGTACTTC.

The gene calls are TRBV12-3 or TRBV12-4 and TRBJ2-1; 8 bases are shared with TRBD2. Trimming took 1 base from V and 2 from J; bases not matched to a gene: 7. The CDR3 has 17 residues. The DNA of the CDR3 is TGTGCCAGCAGTTTAGGAAGAGCGGGGGTTACCTACAATGAGCAGTTCTTC. Protein product: CASSLGRAGVTYNEQFF.

This clonotype was counted a few times. V gene TRBV6-5 combines with J gene TRBJ2-1; maybe TRBD1 (6 bases). The CDR3 sequence is 17 residues long. Trimming removed 10 bases from V and 0 bases from J, with 22 bases in between. Germline loops: CDR1 MNHEY, CDR2 SVGAGI. The CDR3 bases are TGTGCCACCGAACACGGACAGTGGTCCAGCTCCTACAATGAGCAGTTCTTC. This translates into CATEHGQWSSSYNEQFF.